Each of the 27 T cell receptor beta chains below was sequenced from the same sample in a study of cytomegalovirus exposure and HLA in healthy donors (dated by TCRdb to 2015 to 2018). The method behind the library was the immunoSEQ multiplex PCR assay. TCRdb carries this immuneACCESS record with in-frame sequences only. Its versions omit some clonotypes, under half of them owing to an unresolved V gene in the studies checked, with the rest unexplained. The sample includes about 150,000 clones, with around 83% observed a single time. The leading ten clones occupy less than 2.5% of the sample. The sample comprised PBMCs. These TCRs come from a human donor in good health.

The rearrangement links TRBV7-2 to TRBJ1-1; D gene unclear. Deletions cut 3 bases from V and 1 base from J, with 6 bases between. CDR1 and CDR2 (germline): SGHTA, FQGNSA. The CDR3 spans 13 residues. CDR3 sequence reads: CASSFGTNTEAFF. CDR3 DNA: TGTGCCAGCAGCTTTGGCACGAACACTGAAGCTTTCTTT.

The V gene is TRBV4-1, the J gene TRBJ1-1, with 8 positions matching TRBD1. V was clipped by 6 bases and J by 0 bases; unmatched bases: 3. The CDR3 runs to 14 residues. Germline values: CDR1 MGHRA, CDR2 YSYEKL. The CDR3 spells CASRRQGLNTEAFF. The CDR3 nucleotides read TGCGCCAGCAGACGACAGGGGTTGAACACTGAAGCTTTCTTT.

The rearrangement links TRBV28 to TRBJ1-1, with unresolved D. From germline, CDR1 is MDHEN and CDR2 SYDVKM. The V and J ends lost 5 bases and 0 bases respectively, with 13 bases between them. This CDR3 is built from 15 residues. The CDR3 coding sequence is TGTGCCAGCAGTGCCGGCGGGGTCATGAACACTGAAGCTTTCTTT. Translating gives CASSAGGVMNTEAFF. Supplemented by reference TRBV28 and TRBJ1-1, the full variable domain reads DVKVTQSSRYLVKRTGEKVFLECVQDMDHENMFWYRQDPGLGLRLIYFSYDVKMKEKGDIPEGYSVSREKKERFSLILESASTNQTSMYLCASSAGGVMNTEAFFGQGTRLTVV.

This sequence joins TRBV28 and TRBJ2-1; D might be TRBD1 (6 bases). The ends were cut back, 3 bases at V and 8 bases at J, with 17 bases in the middle. The CDR3 is 15 amino acids. CDR1 MDHEN and CDR2 SYDVKM come from the germline V gene. The CDR3 DNA reads TGTGCCAGCAGTTTCAGCGCAACAGGGTTGGATGAGCAGTTCTTC. This codes for CASSFSATGLDEQFF.

V gene TRBV29-1 combines with J gene TRBJ2-2, with TRBD1 matching over 7 bases. This CDR3 comprises 16 residues. J was trimmed by 5 bases and V by 7 bases; bases with no gene match: 16. Germline V gene data show CDR1 as SQVTM and CDR2 as ANQGSEA. This CDR3 is CSARGTRQGETGELFF. The CDR3 nucleotides read TGCAGCGCTAGGGGAACTCGACAGGGCGAAACCGGGGAGCTGTTTTTT.

The V call is TRBV27, the J call TRBJ2-2, with D maybe TRBD2 (5 bases). V was clipped by 1 base and J by 4 bases, with 13 bases between them. From germline, CDR1 is MNHEY and CDR2 SMNVEV (reference sequence). The CDR3 length is 16 residues. CDR3 nucleotide sequence: TGTGCCAGCAGTTTATGGGAGCGGCTGGGCACCGGGGAGCTGTTTTTT. Protein product: CASSLWERLGTGELFF.

This clone was picked up one time. The chain recombines TRBV6-5 with TRBJ2-7; D is possibly TRBD1 (6 bases). Trimming shortened V by 0 bases and J by 2 bases, and 14 bases separated the two germline ends. In germline, CDR1 is MNHEY, CDR2 SVGAGI. The CDR3 has 16 amino acids. CDR3 region: CASSYSLYRAPYEQYF. CDR3 nucleotide sequence: TGTGCCAGCAGTTACTCGCTGTACAGGGCTCCCTACGAGCAGTACTTC.

V usage is TRBV6-1 and J usage is TRBJ1-2, with D unclear. This CDR3 is built from 12 residues. Germline V gene sequence: CDR1 MNHNS, CDR2 SASEGT. V was cut by 5 bases and J by 4 bases, with 8 bases left in between. The CDR3 region has the DNA TGTGCCAGCAGTATGTCGAGCTATGGCTACACCTTC. Its protein is CASSMSSYGYTF.

V is TRBV19 and J is TRBJ2-5; TRBD1 aligns across 7 bases. In germline, CDR1 is LNHDA, CDR2 SQIVND (reference sequence). Trimming at V came to 5 bases and at J to 2 bases, leaving 8 bases not matched to a gene. This CDR3 has 15 amino acids. The CDR3 loop is CASSGGQAPQETQYF. The CDR3 DNA reads as TGTGCCAGTAGTGGCGGACAGGCGCCTCAAGAGACCCAGTACTTC.

The chain has TRBV5-5 and TRBJ1-2, with 7 bases lining up with TRBD1. This CDR3 is 14 amino acids long. Germline V gene sequence: CDR1 SGHKS, CDR2 YYEKEE (reference sequence). The junction had 11 bases not matched to a gene; V was cut back by 4 bases and J by 8 bases. The DNA of the CDR3 is TGTGCCAGCAGCCTGACCGGGACAGAAAGGGGCTACACCTTC. This sequence encodes CASSLTGTERGYTF.

In its sample, this clone was seen once. The J gene is TRBJ1-1, the V gene TRBV7-6; maybe TRBD1 (5 bases). V lost 3 bases and J 4 bases, leaving 12 bases between the germline ends. The length of the CDR3 is 14 residues. Germline CDR1 reads SGHVS; CDR2 reads FNYEAQ. This chain's CDR3 is CASSLVGGGTEAFF. The CDR3 DNA is TGTGCCAGCAGCTTGGTCGGCGGGGGCACTGAAGCTTTCTTT.

The gene calls are TRBV4-2 and TRBJ2-2, with 7 bases fitting TRBD2. The CDR3 runs 16 residues. Germline V lookup: CDR1 LGHNA, CDR2 YNFKEQ. With 1 base clipped from V and 6 bases from J, the junction kept 8 bases outside the gene matches. In DNA, the CDR3 is TGTGCCAGCAGCCAAGGGGGGGGGATGAGCGCCGGGGAGCTGTTTTTT. Encoded protein: CASSQGGGMSAGELFF.

The V and J genes are TRBV14 and TRBJ2-7, with TRBD1 matching 8 bases. The CDR3 totals 16 residues. The germline V gene has CDR1 SGHDN and CDR2 FVKESK. With 2 bases clipped from V and 0 bases from J, the junction kept 6 bases outside the gene matches. Here the CDR3 reads CASSQRGQGHSYEQYF. CDR3 coding DNA: TGTGCCAGCAGCCAACGAGGACAGGGTCACTCCTACGAGCAGTACTTC. Using reference TRBV14 and TRBJ2-7 for the parts outside the CDR3, the full variable domain is EAGVTQFPSHSVIEKGQTVTLRCDPISGHDNLYWYRRVMGKEIKFLLHFVKESKQDESGMPNNRFLAERTGGTYSTLKVQPAELEDSGVYFCASSQRGQGHSYEQYFGPGTRLTVT.

The chain carries TRBV11-2 and TRBJ2-7; D possibly corresponds to TRBD1 (6 bases). This CDR3 has 14 residues. V was pared by 5 bases and J by 7 bases, with 18 bases between. Germline V gene sequence: CDR1 SGHAT, CDR2 FQNNGV. CDR3 nucleotide sequence: TGTGCCAGCAGCCACCCTGCAGGGGTGAGGGAGCAGTACTTC. Its translation is CASSHPAGVREQYF.

J is TRBJ2-3 and V is TRBV6-4; 8 bases are a match to TRBD2. The germline gives CDR1 MRHNA, CDR2 SNTAGT. V was pared by 0 bases and J by 5 bases, with 7 bases of the junction left unmatched. CDR3 length: 16 residues. The CDR3 coding sequence is TGTGCCAGCAGTGACTCCCTTAGAGCGGGAGTAGATACGCAGTATTTT. As protein: CASSDSLRAGVDTQYF.

This clone was seen a single time. The rearrangement joins TRBV27 to TRBJ1-2; 7 positions match TRBD1. Looked up from germline, CDR1 is MNHEY and CDR2 is SMNVEV (reference sequence). There are 13 residues in the CDR3. Trimming at V came to 5 bases and at J to 8 bases, leaving 8 bases not matched to a gene. The CDR3 bases are TGTGCCAGCAGTACCAGACAGGGATCGGGCTACACCTTC. Its protein is CASSTRQGSGYTF.

This chain connects TRBV28 to TRBJ2-7; D uncertain. The CDR3 extends over 13 amino acids. V lost 3 bases and J 0 bases, leaving 6 bases between the germline ends. Per germline, CDR1 MDHEN and CDR2 SYDVKM. The CDR3 bases are TGTGCCAGCAGTTTTATTCCCTCCTACGAGCAGTACTTC. It encodes CASSFIPSYEQYF.

The chain links TRBV9 to TRBJ2-4, with 13 bases matching TRBD2. The V gene's germline CDR1 is SGDLS and CDR2 YYNGEE. CDR3 length: 21 residues. Trimming at V came to 3 bases and at J to 2 bases, leaving 17 bases not matched to a gene. The CDR3 region has the DNA TGTGCCAGCAGCGCAGGAACCGGGACTAGCGGGATCCAGACTACCAAAAACATTCAGTACTTC. It specifies CASSAGTGTSGIQTTKNIQYF.

The gene calls are TRBV7-3 and TRBJ1-2; 8 nucleotides align to TRBD1. Germline CDR1 is SGHTA and CDR2 is FQGTGA. The CDR3 runs to 13 residues. Trimming removed 4 bases from V and 8 bases from J; junction bases left unmatched: 6. CDR3 in amino acids: CASSSGGAGGYTF. CDR3 in DNA: TGTGCCAGCAGCTCAGGGGGCGCCGGGGGCTACACCTTC.

This clone was seen just once. The genes are TRBV5-1 and TRBJ2-1; possibly TRBD1 for D (6 bases). The germline CDR1 and CDR2 sequences are SGHRS and YFSETQ. V lost 5 bases, J lost 8 bases, and 23 bases lay in between. The CDR3 totals 16 residues. Written as DNA, the CDR3 is TGCGCCAGCAGTTCTGGGAACAGGGCTTTTTTTGATGAGCAGTTCTTC. This gives the protein CASSSGNRAFFDEQFF.

The CDR3 DNA reads TGCGCCAGCAGCTCCCGGACAGGGGCCGCGGGAGGCTACACCTTC. Its translation: CASSSRTGAAGGYTF. The genes are TRBV5-1 and TRBJ1-2, with 9 positions matching TRBD1. V was pared by 3 bases and J by 8 bases, with 11 bases of the junction left unmatched. Per the germline V gene, CDR1 is SGHRS and CDR2 is YFSETQ. This CDR3 is built from 15 residues.

The V and J genes are TRBV6-1 and TRBJ2-7, with TRBD1 identical over 10 bases. The CDR3 has 14 amino acids. From germline, CDR1 is MNHNS and CDR2 SASEGT. J was trimmed by 4 bases and V by 5 bases; bases with no gene match: 5. The CDR3: CASSRDRGSYEQYF. In DNA, the CDR3 is TGTGCCAGCAGTCGGGACAGGGGTTCGTACGAGCAGTACTTC.

This chain uses TRBV5-1 with TRBJ2-2; D gene ambiguous. Trimming cost V 4 bases and J 5 bases, with 15 bases left between them. The length of the CDR3 is 15 residues. CDR1 SGHRS and CDR2 YFSETQ come from the germline V gene. The CDR3 loop is CASSSTDPGTGELFF. CDR3 nucleotide sequence: TGCGCCAGCAGCAGTACAGACCCAGGAACCGGGGAGCTGTTTTTT.

V is TRBV5-4 and J is TRBJ2-7; 8 bases are a match to TRBD2. V was clipped by 3 bases and J by 0 bases; unmatched bases: 5. Germline-derived CDR1 and CDR2 are SGHNT and YYREEE (reference sequence). The CDR3 sequence is 15 residues long. CDR3 amino acids: CASSSAGRVSYEQYF. CDR3 sequence (DNA): TGTGCCAGCAGCTCAGCCGGGAGGGTCTCCTACGAGCAGTACTTC.

The chain recombines TRBV25-1 with TRBJ2-3, with D hard to call. The CDR3 has 16 residues. CDR1 MGHDK and CDR2 SYGVNS come from the germline V gene. Trimming pared 3 bases from V and 5 bases from J, leaving 18 bases between. CDR3 coding DNA: TGTGCCAGCAGTGACTCCACGGATAGCCCACTAGATACGCAGTATTTT. Translated, it gives CASSDSTDSPLDTQYF.

V usage is TRBV19 and J usage is TRBJ1-2, with 10 bases that match TRBD1. V lost 6 bases to trimming and J lost 3 bases; unmatched junction nucleotides: 4. This CDR3 has 14 amino acids. The germline CDR1 and CDR2 sequences are LNHDA and SQIVND (reference sequence). CDR3 sequence: CASSAGQGYYGYTF. The CDR3 DNA follows: TGTGCCAGTAGCGCGGGACAGGGGTACTATGGCTACACCTTC.

V gene TRBV7-8 combines with J gene TRBJ2-7, with 7 bases lining up with TRBD2. V was pared by 1 base and J by 4 bases, with 7 bases of the junction left unmatched. The CDR3 sequence is 15 residues long. Looked up from germline, CDR1 is SGHVS and CDR2 is FQNEAQ. The CDR3 region has the DNA TGTGCCAGCAGCTTAGTTGAGGGAGGGCCGTACGAGCAGTACTTC. This sequence encodes CASSLVEGGPYEQYF. Complete variable domain (other parts from reference TRBV7-8 and TRBJ2-7): GAGVSQSPRYKVAKRGQDVALRCDPISGHVSLFWYQQALGQGPEFLTYFQNEAQLDKSGLPSDRFFAERPEGSVSTLKIQRTQQEDSAVYLCASSLVEGGPYEQYFGPGTRLTVT.